Each of the 29 T cell receptor beta chains below was sequenced from the same sample in a study of PD-1 blockade in classical Hodgkin lymphoma. Relapse after autologous stem cell transplantation occurred in every patient, and brentuximab vedotin exposure varied. The repertoire was sequenced with immunoSEQ multiplex PCR; TCRdb's copy has only in-frame clones and lacks some. The sample records approximately 100,000 clones, around 88% being singletons. The sequencing here drew on peripheral blood mononuclear cells (PBMCs), taken before the second cycle of nivolumab. The receptor set was obtained from a human donor with classical Hodgkin lymphoma.

This rearrangement joins TRBV7-9 to TRBJ1-3; TRBD1 agrees at 10 bases. The CDR3 runs to 16 residues. Germline loops: CDR1 SEHNR, CDR2 FQNEAQ (reference sequence). V lost 7 bases, J lost 3 bases, and 9 bases stayed unmatched. The CDR3 loop reads CASTSTGGEFGNTIYF. CDR3 DNA: TGTGCCAGCACCTCGACAGGGGGCGAGTTTGGAAACACCATATATTTT.

The rearrangement joins TRBV25-1 to TRBJ2-3, with 9 bases lining up with TRBD2. The CDR3 runs to 15 residues. Looked up from germline, CDR1 is MGHDK and CDR2 is SYGVNS. The J segment lost 3 bases and the V segment lost 5 bases, leaving 6 bases of the junction unmatched. CDR3: CASSQASGETDTQYF. The CDR3 bases are TGTGCCAGCAGTCAGGCTAGCGGGGAGACAGATACGCAGTATTTT.

This chain links TRBV5-6 with TRBJ1-2; 7 nucleotides line up with TRBD1. The germline V gene has CDR1 SGHDT and CDR2 YYEEEE. The CDR3 is made up of 18 amino acids. The V and J ends lost 6 bases and 0 bases, in that order; junction bases with no gene match: 17. CDR3 nucleotide sequence: TGTGCCAGCACACCCGGAATGGGACAGATAGGGGCTAACTATGGCTACACCTTC. This codes for CASTPGMGQIGANYGYTF. Filled out from reference TRBV5-6 and TRBJ1-2, the complete variable domain reads DAGVTQSPTHLIKTRGQQVTLRCSPKSGHDTVSWYQQALGQGPQFIFQYYEEEERQRGNFPDRFSGHQFPNYSSELNVNALLLGDSALYLCASTPGMGQIGANYGYTFGSGTRLTVV.

The chain couples TRBV5-1 to TRBJ1-1; D ambiguous. The CDR3 covers 14 residues. Germline V gene data show CDR1 as SGHRS and CDR2 as YFSETQ. Trimming shortened V by 7 bases and J by 1 base, and 14 bases separated the two germline ends. Here the CDR3 DNA reads TGCGCCAGCTCAGGTCGTACGGGGAACACTGAAGCTTTCTTT. This gives the protein CASSGRTGNTEAFF. Full variable domain (remainder filled in from reference TRBV5-1 and TRBJ1-1): KAGVTQTPRYLIKTRGQQVTLSCSPISGHRSVSWYQQTPGQGLQFLFEYFSETQRNKGNFPGRFSGRQFSNSRSEMNVSTLELGDSALYLCASSGRTGNTEAFFGQGTRLTVV.

The rearrangement joins TRBV4-2 to TRBJ2-7, with 9 positions matching TRBD1. Trimming removed 0 bases from V and 0 bases from J; junction bases left unmatched: 9. The CDR3 length is 18 residues. Germline CDR1 and CDR2: LGHNA and YNFKEQ. The CDR3 DNA reads as TGTGCCAGCAGCCAAGATCTTGACAGGGGGACCATCTCCTACGAGCAGTACTTC. Translating gives CASSQDLDRGTISYEQYF.

J is TRBJ2-1 and V is TRBV6-5; 8 nucleotides match TRBD1. V lost 10 bases and J lost 9; bases outside the gene matches: 5. This CDR3 is built from 11 residues. Germline assignment: CDR1 MNHEY and CDR2 SVGAGI. For the CDR3, the DNA is TGTGCCATAGGACAGGGACGTGAGCAGTTCTTC. Its translation: CAIGQGREQFF.

The rearrangement joins TRBV19 to TRBJ1-3; D is perhaps TRBD1 (6 bases). The V gene lost 1 base and the J gene lost 0 bases, with 7 bases spanning the gap. This CDR3 has 15 residues. From germline, CDR1 is LNHDA and CDR2 SQIVND (reference sequence). The CDR3 loop reads CASSIGGHSGNTIYF. Here the CDR3 DNA reads TGTGCCAGTAGTATAGGGGGGCACTCTGGAAACACCATATATTTT.

The chain recombines TRBV13 with TRBJ1-4; tentatively, D is TRBD1 (6 bases). The V and J ends lost 5 bases and 0 bases respectively, with 16 bases between them. Germline V gene lookup returns CDR1 PRHDT and CDR2 FYEKMQ (reference sequence). The CDR3 loop spans 17 amino acids. The DNA for the CDR3 is TGTGCCAGCAGCACCCGTTATAGACAGGCAACTAATGAAAAACTGTTTTTT. This sequence encodes CASSTRYRQATNEKLFF.

The chain joins TRBV10-3 to TRBJ2-2, with D possibly matching TRBD1 (5 bases). The V end was cut by 7 bases, the J end by 1 base, with 10 bases between. The CDR3 is 14 residues long. CDR1 and CDR2 from the germline V gene are ENHRY and SYGVKD. CDR3 DNA: TGTGCCATCATGAGTGGACAGAACACCGGGGAGCTGTTTTTT. This sequence encodes CAIMSGQNTGELFF.

The V gene is TRBV18, the J gene TRBJ1-2; D not resolved. The V end was cut by 4 bases, the J end by 1 base, with 4 bases between. The V gene's germline CDR1 is KGHSH and CDR2 LQKENI. The CDR3 is made up of 12 amino acids. The CDR3 nucleotides read TGTGCCAGCTCACTGGATAACTATGGCTACACCTTC. Amino acids: CASSLDNYGYTF.

The chain has TRBV2 and TRBJ2-2, with 10 positions matching TRBD2. Losses at the gene ends were 4 bases for V and 7 bases for J; bases not matched to a gene: 3. Per germline, CDR1 SNHLY and CDR2 FYNNEI. The CDR3 spans 14 residues. Here the CDR3 DNA reads TGTGCCAGCAGTGCGACTAGCGGGTACGGGGAGCTGTTTTTT. It yields the protein CASSATSGYGELFF. The full variable domain, rest sourced from reference TRBV2 and TRBJ2-2, is EPEVTQTPSHQVTQMGQEVILRCVPISNHLYFYWYRQILGQKVEFLVSFYNNEISEKSEIFDDQFSVERPDGSNFTLKIRSTKLEDSAMYFCASSATSGYGELFFGEGSRLTVL.

The chain combines TRBV5-1 with TRBJ2-5; 7 bases line up with TRBD1. V lost 0 bases and J lost 1; bases outside the gene matches: 3. The length of the CDR3 is 15 residues. CDR1 and CDR2 from the germline V gene are SGHRS and YFSETQ. CDR3: CASSLASGGQETQYF. CDR3 nucleotide sequence: TGCGCCAGCAGCTTGGCGTCAGGGGGCCAAGAGACCCAGTACTTC.

The rearrangement uses TRBV6-1 and TRBJ2-1; 7 bases match TRBD2. The germline V gene has CDR1 MNHNS and CDR2 SASEGT. The CDR3 consists of 14 residues. The V gene end was trimmed by 2 bases and the J gene end by 6 bases; junction bases not matched to a gene: 4. The CDR3 DNA sequence: TGTGCCAGCAGTGAAATGACTAGCCTCAATGAGCAGTTCTTC. It yields the protein CASSEMTSLNEQFF.

This sequence joins TRBV9 and TRBJ1-4, with a tentative D call TRBD1 (5 bases). The V gene lost 4 bases and the J gene lost 8 bases, with 18 bases spanning the gap. The CDR3 is 15 residues long. CDR1 and CDR2 (germline): SGDLS, YYNGEE. The CDR3 spells CASSSSGGLEEKLFF. CDR3 in DNA: TGTGCCAGCAGCTCTAGCGGGGGTCTCGAGGAAAAACTGTTTTTT.

The CDR3 region has the DNA TGTGCCAGCAGCTTAGCTGATCGGAGGACGAACACCGGGGAGCTGTTTTTT. The encoded protein is CASSLADRRTNTGELFF. The chain links TRBV7-2 to TRBJ2-2; possible D gene TRBD2, 5 bases. The CDR3 runs to 17 residues. Germline V CDR1 and CDR2: SGHTA, FQGNSA. V was trimmed by 0 bases and J by 0 bases, leaving 11 bases between them.

The rearrangement uses TRBV7-2 and TRBJ2-7; the D gene is possibly TRBD1 (6 bases). Between the trimmed V and J ends, which lost 1 base and 3 bases, there was a span of 13 bases. Germline CDR1 is SGHTA and CDR2 is FQGNSA. The CDR3 extends over 15 amino acids. CDR3 nucleotides: TGTGCCAGCAGCTTAGACAGGGAGACCGACTACGAGCAGTACTTC. Its protein is CASSLDRETDYEQYF.

V gene TRBV19 combines with J gene TRBJ2-1, with D possibly matching TRBD1 (6 bases). The CDR3 runs to 12 residues. Per the germline V gene, CDR1 is LNHDA and CDR2 is SQIVND (reference sequence). V gave up 5 bases and J gave up 6 bases, with 8 bases separating them. The CDR3 bases are TGTGCCAGTAGTCTACAGGGCAATGAGCAGTTCTTC. Its translation: CASSLQGNEQFF.

V usage is TRBV12-5 and J usage is TRBJ1-1; tentatively, D is TRBD1 (6 bases). The CDR3 totals 15 residues. Trimming stripped 0 bases from V and 2 bases from J, with 10 bases between. Germline CDR1 and CDR2: LGHNT and FRNRAP. The CDR3, as DNA: TGTGCTAGTGGTTTGGTACAGGGACATAACACTGAAGCTTTCTTT. Residues: CASGLVQGHNTEAFF. Supplemented by reference TRBV12-5 and TRBJ1-1, the full variable domain reads DARVTQTPRHKVTEMGQEVTMRCQPILGHNTVFWYRQTMMQGLELLAYFRNRAPLDDSGMPKDRFSAEMPDATLATLKIQPSEPRDSAVYFCASGLVQGHNTEAFFGQGTRLTVV.

J is TRBJ2-2 and V is TRBV4-1; D is possibly TRBD1 or TRBD2 (5 bases each). Trimming took 0 bases from V and 6 from J, leaving 11 bases between them. CDR1 and CDR2 (germline): MGHRA, YSYEKL. CDR3 length: 15 residues. CDR3 nucleotides: TGCGCCAGCAGCCAAGATTGGGGGAGCGCCGGGGAGCTGTTTTTT. Its translation: CASSQDWGSAGELFF.

The V call is TRBV15, the J call TRBJ2-1; D might be TRBD2 (6 bases). Between the trimmed V and J ends, which lost 0 bases and 7 bases, there was a span of 13 bases. The CDR3 is made up of 15 amino acids. Germline lookup yields CDR1 LNHNV and CDR2 YYDKDF (reference sequence). CDR3 nucleotide sequence: TGTGCCACCAGCAGAGATAACGGGGAGGTAAATGAGCAGTTCTTC. This translates into CATSRDNGEVNEQFF.

This clone came up once. This sequence joins TRBV2 and TRBJ1-1, with unresolved D. The V and J ends lost 6 bases and 6 bases respectively, with 14 bases between them. Germline CDR1 and CDR2: SNHLY and FYNNEI. The CDR3 runs to 13 residues. The chain's CDR3 is CASSPTLRPEAFF. CDR3 DNA sequence: TGTGCCAGCAGCCCTACGCTAAGGCCTGAAGCTTTCTTT. Variable domain in full (rest from reference TRBV2 and TRBJ1-1): EPEVTQTPSHQVTQMGQEVILRCVPISNHLYFYWYRQILGQKVEFLVSFYNNEISEKSEIFDDQFSVERPDGSNFTLKIRSTKLEDSAMYFCASSPTLRPEAFFGQGTRLTVV.

J is TRBJ1-1 and V is TRBV28, with D maybe TRBD1 (5 bases). V was pared by 4 bases and J by 6 bases, with 12 bases between. The CDR3 covers 13 residues. Germline CDR1 reads MDHEN; CDR2 reads SYDVKM. The CDR3 reads CASSWIGGAEAFF. The CDR3 bases are TGTGCCAGCAGTTGGATCGGAGGGGCTGAAGCTTTCTTT.

The chain carries TRBV11-3 and TRBJ2-5; no definite D call. This CDR3 is built from 12 residues. In germline, CDR1 is SGHNT, CDR2 YENEEA. V was trimmed by 0 bases and J by 4 bases, leaving 3 bases between them. For the CDR3, the DNA is TGTGCCAGCAGCTTAGAAGGAGAGACCCAGTACTTC. The encoded protein is CASSLEGETQYF.

The rearrangement joins TRBV7-4 to TRBJ1-4, with D unresolved. The V end lost 3 bases, the J end lost 5 bases, and 16 bases lay between the germline ends. Germline CDR1 and CDR2: SGHVT and SQSDAQ. The CDR3 is 16 residues long. CDR3 residues: CASSFRLTRLNEKLFF. Here the CDR3 DNA reads TGTGCCAGCAGCTTCCGCTTGACAAGGCTGAATGAAAAACTGTTTTTT. The whole variable domain, remainder taken from reference TRBV7-4 and TRBJ1-4, is GAGVSQSPRYKVAKRGRDVALRCDSISGHVTLYWYRQTLGQGSEVLTYSQSDAQRDKSGRPSGRFSAERPERSVSTLKIQRTEQGDSAVYLCASSFRLTRLNEKLFFGSGTQLSVL.

This chain joins TRBV28 and TRBJ1-1; no reliable D call. V was pared by 5 bases and J by 0 bases, with 22 bases between. The CDR3 totals 18 residues. Germline V gives CDR1 MDHEN, CDR2 SYDVKM. CDR3: CASSDAGFSVYVNTEAFF. As DNA, the CDR3 is TGTGCCAGCAGTGACGCCGGGTTTTCAGTTTATGTGAACACTGAAGCTTTCTTT.

On this clone: The same CDR3 also results from other DNA sequences found in this sample. The chain is built from TRBV5-1 and TRBJ2-7; D not certain. Germline assignment: CDR1 SGHRS and CDR2 YFSETQ. V was clipped by 0 bases and J by 4 bases, with 5 bases between them. CDR3 length: 12 amino acids. The CDR3 DNA sequence: TGCGCCAGCAGCTTGGTAGGTTACGAGCAGTACTTC. This gives the protein CASSLVGYEQYF.

This chain connects TRBV4-3 to TRBJ1-1; D remains unclear. Between the trimmed V and J ends, which lost 4 bases and 0 bases, there was a span of 6 bases. This CDR3 has 13 amino acids. CDR1 is LGHNA, CDR2 YSLEER, per germline. The CDR3 sequence: CASSPTVNTEAFF. Here the CDR3 DNA reads TGCGCCAGCAGCCCGACTGTGAACACTGAAGCTTTCTTT.

V and J are TRBV5-4 and TRBJ2-1, with D possibly TRBD2 on 6 matching bases. The CDR3 is made up of 14 amino acids. Germline V CDR1 and CDR2: SGHNT, YYREEE (reference sequence). With 0 bases removed from V and 9 bases from J, the gap between germline ends came to 13 bases. The CDR3 coding sequence is TGTGCCAGCAGCTTGGAGTGGCTCGGGGGTGAGCAGTTCTTC. Protein sequence: CASSLEWLGGEQFF.

The V call is TRBV5-4, the J call TRBJ2-5, with D perhaps matching TRBD1 (5 bases). The DNA end is more similar to TRBJ2-7, so the J call may be wrong. The germline CDR1 and CDR2 sequences are SGHNT and YYREEE (reference sequence). The CDR3 consists of 15 residues. Written as DNA, the CDR3 is TGTGCCAGCAGCTTGCTTACAGGACCAACCTACGAGCAGTACTTC. It translates to CASSLLTGPTYEQYF.